Following are 25 T cell receptor beta chains from one sample sequenced in a study of cytomegalovirus exposure and HLA in healthy donors. A multiplex PCR was run with 60 Vbeta primers and 13 Jbeta primers. Assay: immunoSEQ multiplex PCR; the TCRdb copy retains only in-frame clones and omits some. The sample records about 200,000 clones, approximately 80% being singletons. Sequenced sample: PBMCs. These receptors all stem from a woman aged 25 to 45 in good health and CMV-seronegative.

The chain is built from TRBV7-2 and TRBJ2-1, with D hard to call. The CDR3 is 14 amino acids. CDR1 and CDR2 from the germline V gene are SGHTA and FQGNSA. The ends were cut back, 1 base at V and 14 bases at J, with 18 bases in the middle. CDR3 bases: TGTGCCAGCAGCTTAGTTTCCGTTTCACAGAGAGAGTTCTTC. Translating it yields CASSLVSVSQREFF.

The V gene is TRBV5-6, the J gene TRBJ2-5; 7 nucleotides match TRBD1. This CDR3 is 13 amino acids long. Germline trimming cut 4 bases from V and 5 bases from J; bases unmatched to any gene: 5. Germline V CDR1 and CDR2: SGHDT, YYEEEE. CDR3 nucleotide sequence: TGTGCCAGCAGCCCGACAGGGTATGAGACCCAGTACTTC. Encoded protein: CASSPTGYETQYF.

This clone has just one count. The chain recombines TRBV27 with TRBJ2-4; 7 nucleotides line up with TRBD1. Unmatched junction bases numbered 12, after V lost 4 bases and J lost 0 bases. This CDR3 contains 18 residues. The germline gives CDR1 MNHEY, CDR2 SMNVEV (reference sequence). The CDR3 bases are TGTGCCAGCAGTTCATACCGGGGACAGCCACTAGCCAAAAACATTCAGTACTTC. Encoded protein: CASSSYRGQPLAKNIQYF.

The chain combines TRBV7-9 with TRBJ2-7; D might be TRBD1 (6 bases). The V end lost 5 bases, the J end lost 0 bases, and 8 bases lay between the germline ends. Germline values: CDR1 SEHNR, CDR2 FQNEAQ (reference sequence). The CDR3 runs to 13 residues. The DNA of the CDR3 is TGTGCCAGCAGCAGGACAGCCTCCTACGAGCAGTACTTC. Translated: CASSRTASYEQYF.

The rearrangement uses TRBV6-6 and TRBJ2-7, with 8 bases fitting TRBD2. The CDR3 covers 15 residues. Germline CDR1 and CDR2: MNHNY and SVGAGI (reference sequence). The V and J ends lost 5 bases and 2 bases, in that order; junction bases with no gene match: 8. CDR3 coding DNA: TGTGCCAGCAGTCCAACTAGCGGACTTACCTACGAGCAGTACTTC. It encodes CASSPTSGLTYEQYF.

J is TRBJ2-3 and V is TRBV10-3; 10 nucleotides align to TRBD2. Germline loops: CDR1 ENHRY, CDR2 SYGVKD. V was pared by 0 bases and J by 5 bases, with 8 bases of the junction left unmatched. The CDR3 extends over 17 amino acids. CDR3 nucleotide sequence: TGTGCCATCAGTGAGTCTCAACTAGCGGGATCAAAAGATACGCAGTATTTT. It codes for CAISESQLAGSKDTQYF.

V usage is TRBV28 and J usage is TRBJ1-2; no clear D gene. Germline assignment: CDR1 MDHEN and CDR2 SYDVKM. V was cut by 2 bases and J by 1 base, with 5 bases left in between. CDR3 length: 13 amino acids. The CDR3 reads CASSLRDNYGYTF. DNA of the CDR3: TGTGCCAGCAGTTTACGGGATAACTATGGCTACACCTTC.

Points on this clone: The sample holds other DNA sequences that translate to the same CDR3. CDR3 coding DNA: TGCGCCAGCATCGAGGGATTATGGTCCTACGAGCAGTACTTC. This gives the protein CASIEGLWSYEQYF. The chain couples TRBV10-1 to TRBJ2-7, with D tentatively TRBD2 (5 bases). The CDR3 extends over 14 amino acids. V lost 7 bases to trimming and J lost 1 base, with 14 bases between them. The germline V gene encodes CDR1 WNHNN and CDR2 SYGVQD (reference sequence).

This clone was found a few times. This chain joins TRBV27 and TRBJ2-7; no clear D. The CDR3 has 15 amino acids. CDR1 and CDR2 (germline): MNHEY, SMNVEV (reference sequence). Trimming removed 9 bases at V and 0 bases at J, with 18 bases between. CDR3 amino acids: CASSRFSGSSYEQYF. The CDR3 DNA sequence: TGTGCCAGTTCCCGGTTTTCCGGTAGCTCCTACGAGCAGTACTTC.

This clone has only a few counts. V and J are TRBV19 and TRBJ1-5, with a tentative D call TRBD1 (5 bases). The CDR3 runs to 17 residues. V lost 6 bases and J lost 0, with 18 bases in between. CDR1 and CDR2 (germline): LNHDA, SQIVND (reference sequence). This chain's CDR3 is CASSEYQGGYSNQPQHF. The CDR3 nucleotides read TGTGCCAGTAGCGAATATCAGGGAGGGTATAGCAATCAGCCCCAGCATTTT.

As for this clone: The junction and the germline gene differ at one end; a read error may be behind it. This chain joins TRBV5-1 and TRBJ1-2, with D maybe TRBD1 (6 bases). This CDR3 spans 16 amino acids. CDR1 SGHRS and CDR2 YFSETQ come from the germline V gene. CDR3 coding DNA: TGCGCCAGCAGCTTGGAGTGGGCAGGGGATTCTCATGGCTACCCCTTC. Its protein product is CASSLEWAGDSHGYPF.

This chain connects TRBV19 to TRBJ2-3; TRBD2 is a possible D gene (6 bases). The CDR3 is 14 residues long. In germline, CDR1 is LNHDA, CDR2 SQIVND (reference sequence). Trimming stripped 6 bases from V and 2 bases from J, with 12 bases between. CDR3: CASSEGGYTDTQYF. CDR3 bases: TGTGCCAGTAGCGAGGGAGGATACACAGATACGCAGTATTTT.

The V gene is TRBV4-2, the J gene TRBJ2-2; 9 nucleotides match TRBD1. V lost 8 bases and J lost 2; bases outside the gene matches: 6. The CDR3 has 15 amino acids. Germline assignment: CDR1 LGHNA and CDR2 YNFKEQ. CDR3 region: CASGPGQGNTGELFF. DNA for the CDR3: TGTGCCAGCGGACCGGGACAGGGAAACACCGGGGAGCTGTTTTTT.

The rearrangement uses TRBV4-1 and TRBJ2-2, with 10 bases matching TRBD1. Germline V gene lookup returns CDR1 MGHRA and CDR2 YSYEKL. V lost 7 bases to trimming and J lost 4 bases; unmatched junction nucleotides: 6. The CDR3 sequence is 15 residues long. CDR3 in amino acids: CASKLGDRGTGELFF. DNA for the CDR3: TGCGCCAGCAAACTGGGGGACAGGGGCACCGGGGAGCTGTTTTTT.

The chain couples TRBV5-4 to TRBJ2-5; D is possibly TRBD1 (5 bases). The ends were cut back, 4 bases at V and 2 bases at J, with 12 bases in the middle. The CDR3 is made up of 14 amino acids. Germline lookup yields CDR1 SGHNT and CDR2 YYREEE (reference sequence). The CDR3 here is CASSRPTVQETQYF. For the CDR3, the DNA is TGTGCCAGCAGCCGTCCGACAGTTCAAGAGACCCAGTACTTC.

The chain carries TRBV9 and TRBJ1-2; TRBD1 aligns across 8 bases. After removal of 3 bases from V and 2 bases from J, the junction contained 15 bases not matched to a gene. The CDR3 has 18 residues. Per germline, CDR1 SGDLS and CDR2 YYNGEE. The CDR3 sequence: CASSGPGQGPTLNYGYTF. The CDR3 coding sequence is TGTGCCAGCAGCGGACCAGGACAGGGCCCTACCTTAAACTATGGCTACACCTTC. Filled out from reference TRBV9 and TRBJ1-2, the complete variable domain reads DSGVTQTPKHLITATGQRVTLRCSPRSGDLSVYWYQQSLDQGLQFLIQYYNGEERAKGNILERFSAQQFPDLHSELNLSSLELGDSALYFCASSGPGQGPTLNYGYTFGSGTRLTVV.

The genes are TRBV25-1 and TRBJ1-1; D gene ambiguous. Trimming took 6 bases from V and 12 from J, leaving 11 bases between them. The CDR3 is made up of 10 amino acids. Germline values: CDR1 MGHDK, CDR2 SYGVNS. The CDR3 loop is CASSRVRTFF. In DNA, the CDR3 is TGTGCCAGCAGCCGGGTGAGGACTTTCTTT.

This CDR3 is CASSAGDSATEAFF. CDR3 DNA sequence: TGTGCCAGCAGCGCAGGGGACAGTGCCACTGAAGCTTTCTTT. The chain joins TRBV9 to TRBJ1-1; TRBD1 aligns across 7 bases. The germline CDR1 and CDR2 sequences are SGDLS and YYNGEE. V lost 3 bases, J lost 4 bases, and 6 bases stayed unmatched. The CDR3 loop spans 14 amino acids.

The genes are TRBV19 and TRBJ1-5; no clear D gene. The V and J ends lost 4 bases and 1 base respectively, with 11 bases between them. The CDR3 consists of 15 residues. Germline V CDR1 and CDR2: LNHDA, SQIVND (reference sequence). CDR3 residues: CASSNRVRSNQPQHF. The CDR3 DNA follows: TGTGCCAGTAGTAATCGGGTTCGGAGCAATCAGCCCCAGCATTTT.

This chain links TRBV28 with TRBJ2-1; 12 positions agree with TRBD2. The J segment lost 5 bases and the V segment lost 4 bases, leaving 3 bases of the junction unmatched. Germline CDR1 reads MDHEN; CDR2 reads SYDVKM. This CDR3 is 15 amino acids long. CDR3 loop: CASSSSGRAHNEQFF. CDR3 nucleotides: TGTGCCAGCAGTTCTAGCGGGAGGGCCCACAATGAGCAGTTCTTC.

A single count supports this clone. J is TRBJ2-3 and V is TRBV10-3, with 11 bases aligning to TRBD2. V shed 6 bases, J shed 3 bases, and the junction held 5 bases outside the gene matches. The CDR3 has 15 residues. Germline CDR1 and CDR2: ENHRY and SYGVKD. The CDR3 sequence: CAISRTSGYTDTQYF. The CDR3 DNA follows: TGTGCCATCAGCCGGACTAGCGGGTATACAGATACGCAGTATTTT.

This chain connects TRBV5-1 to TRBJ2-3, with 9 positions matching TRBD2. Unmatched junction bases numbered 6, after V lost 4 bases and J lost 6 bases. This CDR3 spans 14 amino acids. Germline loops: CDR1 SGHRS, CDR2 YFSETQ. Here the CDR3 reads CASSPRGGRDTQYF. Written as DNA, the CDR3 is TGCGCCAGCAGCCCGCGGGGGGGGCGGGATACGCAGTATTTT.

This sequence joins TRBV30 and TRBJ1-6, with 9 bases identical to TRBD1. With V trimmed by 1 base and J by 5 bases, 12 bases remained unmatched. Germline V gives CDR1 GTSNPN, CDR2 SVGIG (reference sequence). The CDR3 has 18 residues. The CDR3 sequence: CAWSALNPRTGDNSPLHF. CDR3 in DNA: TGTGCCTGGAGTGCCCTTAACCCGCGGACAGGGGATAATTCACCCCTCCACTTT. Full variable domain (rest looked up from reference TRBV30 and TRBJ1-6): SQTIHQWPATLVQPVGSPLSLECTVEGTSNPNLYWYRQAAGRGLQLLFYSVGIGQISSEVPQNLSASRPQDRQFILSSKKLLLSDSGFYLCAWSALNPRTGDNSPLHFGNGTRLTVT.

This chain connects TRBV7-9 to TRBJ2-7; maybe TRBD2 (7 bases). The CDR3 has 16 residues. The V end was cut by 3 bases, the J end by 5 bases, with 20 bases between. Germline V gene data show CDR1 as SEHNR and CDR2 as FQNEAQ (reference sequence). The DNA of the CDR3 is TGTGCCAGCAGCTTTATATCCGACCAGCGGGACAACGAGCAGTACTTC. Translated, it gives CASSFISDQRDNEQYF.

V is TRBV5-1 and J is TRBJ2-3; D not resolved. This CDR3 has 14 amino acids. Germline V gene sequence: CDR1 SGHRS, CDR2 YFSETQ. V was pared by 3 bases and J by 2 bases, with 10 bases between. As DNA, the CDR3 is TGCGCCAGCAGCTCTATAGCAAACACAGATACGCAGTATTTT. This gives the protein CASSSIANTDTQYF. Full variable domain (outside the CDR3, taken from reference TRBV5-1 and TRBJ2-3): KAGVTQTPRYLIKTRGQQVTLSCSPISGHRSVSWYQQTPGQGLQFLFEYFSETQRNKGNFPGRFSGRQFSNSRSEMNVSTLELGDSALYLCASSSIANTDTQYFGPGTRLTVL.